The source of this TCR beta chain is a study of post-analysis software for immune sequencing data. Study background: The disease courses covered relapsing-remitting, secondary progressive and progressive-relapsing multiple sclerosis.

Study-wide points: Five or six TRBV segments, TRBV5-6, TRBV5-1 and TRBV20-1 among them, were found more frequent in patients than controls. Those samples that were prepared in the same batch co-clustered strongly by F measure.

Notes on this clonotype: Its antigen is unknown.

Unique molecular identifiers were carried by the TCR beta cDNA libraries. TCRdb used MiXCR to reprocess the PCR reads, holding one entry per CDR3 protein. The sample comprises fewer than 850,000 distinct CDR3 sequences, 25% to 30% of which are singletons, and more than 0.45% rests with the top ten. CDR3 length: 14 residues. The V gene's germline CDR1 is SNHLY and CDR2 FYNNEI. Trimming took off 5 bases at V and 9 bases at J, with 17 bases between the two ends. The sequencing sample was made of blood. J is TRBJ2-1 and V is TRBV2; D could derive from TRBD1 or TRBD2 (6 bases each). This sequence was found in a girl aged 10 to 17 with multiple sclerosis. The CDR3 DNA reads TGTGCCAGCAGTCCGGAGGGGGGAGTGGCTGAGCAGTTCTTC. It encodes CASSPEGGVAEQFF.